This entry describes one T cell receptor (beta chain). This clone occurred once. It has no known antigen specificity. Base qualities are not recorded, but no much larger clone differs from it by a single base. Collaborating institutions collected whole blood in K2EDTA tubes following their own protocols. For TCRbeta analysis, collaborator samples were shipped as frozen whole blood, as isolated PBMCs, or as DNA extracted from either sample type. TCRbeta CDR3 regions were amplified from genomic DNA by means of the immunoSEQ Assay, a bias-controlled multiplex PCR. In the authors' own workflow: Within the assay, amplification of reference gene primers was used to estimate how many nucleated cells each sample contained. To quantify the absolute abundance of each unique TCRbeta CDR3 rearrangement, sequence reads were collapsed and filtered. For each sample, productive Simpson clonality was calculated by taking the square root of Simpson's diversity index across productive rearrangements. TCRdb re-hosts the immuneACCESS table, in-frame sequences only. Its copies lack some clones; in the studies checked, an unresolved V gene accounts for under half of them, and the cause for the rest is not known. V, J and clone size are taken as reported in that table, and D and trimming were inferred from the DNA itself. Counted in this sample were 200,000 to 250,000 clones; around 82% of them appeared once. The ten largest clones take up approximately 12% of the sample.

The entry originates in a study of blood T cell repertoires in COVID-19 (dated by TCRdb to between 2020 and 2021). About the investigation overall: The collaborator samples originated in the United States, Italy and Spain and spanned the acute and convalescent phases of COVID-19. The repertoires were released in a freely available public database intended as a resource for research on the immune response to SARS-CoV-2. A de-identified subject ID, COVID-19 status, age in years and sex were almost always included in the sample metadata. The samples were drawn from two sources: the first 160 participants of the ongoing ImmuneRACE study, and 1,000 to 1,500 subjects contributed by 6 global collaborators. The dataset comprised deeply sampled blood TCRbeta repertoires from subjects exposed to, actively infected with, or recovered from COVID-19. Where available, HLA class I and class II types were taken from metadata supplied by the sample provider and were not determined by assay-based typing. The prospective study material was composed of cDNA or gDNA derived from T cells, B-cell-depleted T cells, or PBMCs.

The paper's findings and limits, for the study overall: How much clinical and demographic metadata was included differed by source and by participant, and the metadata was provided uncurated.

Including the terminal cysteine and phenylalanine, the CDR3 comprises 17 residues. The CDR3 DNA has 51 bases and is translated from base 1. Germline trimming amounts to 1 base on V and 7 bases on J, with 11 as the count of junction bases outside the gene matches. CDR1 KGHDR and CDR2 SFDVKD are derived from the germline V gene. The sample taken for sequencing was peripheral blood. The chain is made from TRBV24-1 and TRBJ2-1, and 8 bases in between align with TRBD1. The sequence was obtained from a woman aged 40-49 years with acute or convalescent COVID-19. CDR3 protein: CATSDLKLQGAGNEQFF. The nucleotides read TGTGCCACCAGTGATTTAAAGTTGCAGGGGGCGGGTAATGAGCAGTTCTTC.